This TCR beta chain derives from a study of blood T cell repertoires in COVID-19. Study overall: Whether acute or convalescent, the COVID-19 samples came from the United States, Italy and Spain. T cells, B-cell-depleted T cells, or PBMCs supplied cDNA or gDNA.

TCRdb keeps only in-frame clones here, not all; method: immunoSEQ multiplex PCR. Of under 70,000 clones in the sample, about nine tenths are singletons; the top ten hold 16%. What was sequenced was peripheral blood. The sequence came from a man older than 75 with acute or convalescent COVID-19.

The CDR3 reads CASKRDRTDGYTF. The CDR3 DNA follows: TGTGCCAGCAAACGGGACAGGACGGATGGCTACACCTTC. The chain is built from TRBV7-2 and TRBJ1-2, with TRBD1 identical over 8 bases. The CDR3 runs to 13 residues. Germline-derived CDR1 and CDR2 are SGHTA and FQGNSA. The J segment lost 6 bases and the V segment lost 7 bases, leaving 7 bases of the junction unmatched.